This T cell receptor (beta chain) derives from a study of OX40 agonist ivuxolimab in advanced cancers. Study background: Participants could have had prior anti-PD-1, anti-PD-L1 or anti-CTLA-4 therapy, and approximately 37% had some.

The protocol was immunoSEQ multiplex PCR, while the TCRdb copy is restricted to in-frame clones and leaves out a portion. The table records roughly 48,000 clones, 79% of them present only once. The clonotype was recovered from an adult with an advanced solid tumor such as melanoma, head and neck, liver or kidney cancer. Sequenced material: CD4+ or CD8+ T cells sorted from blood, taken in a trial of the OX40 agonist ivuxolimab.

Here the CDR3 reads CSVDMYQETQYF. The CDR3 region has the DNA TGCAGCGTGGACATGTACCAAGAGACCCAGTACTTC. The rearrangement links TRBV29-1 to TRBJ2-5; tentative D call: TRBD1 (5 bases). V was trimmed by 6 bases and J by 0 bases, leaving 8 bases between them. The CDR3 is 12 amino acids. Germline-derived CDR1 and CDR2 are SQVTM and ANQGSEA.